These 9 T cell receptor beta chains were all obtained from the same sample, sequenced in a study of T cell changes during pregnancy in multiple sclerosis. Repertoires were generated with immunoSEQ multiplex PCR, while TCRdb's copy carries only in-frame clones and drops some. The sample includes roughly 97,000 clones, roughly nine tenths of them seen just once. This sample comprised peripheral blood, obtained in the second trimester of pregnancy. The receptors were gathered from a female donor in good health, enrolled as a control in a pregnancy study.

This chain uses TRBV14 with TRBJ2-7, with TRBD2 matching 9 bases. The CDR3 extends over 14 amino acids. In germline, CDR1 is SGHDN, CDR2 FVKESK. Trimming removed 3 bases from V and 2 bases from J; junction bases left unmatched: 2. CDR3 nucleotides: TGTGCCAGCAGCCAGGCGGGAGGGCCCTACGAGCAGTACTTC. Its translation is CASSQAGGPYEQYF.

The CDR3 reads CASSFGGGESTGELFF. Written as DNA, the CDR3 is TGTGCCAGCAGCTTCGGCGGGGGGGAATCCACCGGGGAGCTGTTTTTT. The chain joins TRBV13 to TRBJ2-2; TRBD2 matches 9 bases. The germline V gene encodes CDR1 PRHDT and CDR2 FYEKMQ (reference sequence). V dropped 3 bases and J dropped 4; count of bases not matched to a gene: 6. CDR3 size: 16 residues.

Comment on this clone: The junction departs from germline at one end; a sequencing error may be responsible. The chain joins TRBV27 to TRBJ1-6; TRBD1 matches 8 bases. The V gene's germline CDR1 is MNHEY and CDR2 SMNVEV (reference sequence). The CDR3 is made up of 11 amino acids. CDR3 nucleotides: TGCGGGACAGGCTATAATTCACCCCTCCACTTT. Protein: CGTGYNSPLHF.

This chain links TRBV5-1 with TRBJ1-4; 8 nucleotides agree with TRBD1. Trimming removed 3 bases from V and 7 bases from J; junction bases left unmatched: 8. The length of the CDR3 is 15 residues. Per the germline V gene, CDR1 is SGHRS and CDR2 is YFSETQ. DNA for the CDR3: TGCGCCAGCAGCTCCACCCAGGGGGCTGGTGAAAAACTGTTTTTT. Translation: CASSSTQGAGEKLFF.

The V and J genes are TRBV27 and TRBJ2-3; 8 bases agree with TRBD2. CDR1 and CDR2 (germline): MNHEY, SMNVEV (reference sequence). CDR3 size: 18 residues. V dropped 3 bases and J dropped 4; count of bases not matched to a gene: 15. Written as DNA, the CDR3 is TGTGCCAGCAGTTTGTCCCACGGGGGGGCCATTAGCGCAGATACGCAGTATTTT. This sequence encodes CASSLSHGGAISADTQYF.

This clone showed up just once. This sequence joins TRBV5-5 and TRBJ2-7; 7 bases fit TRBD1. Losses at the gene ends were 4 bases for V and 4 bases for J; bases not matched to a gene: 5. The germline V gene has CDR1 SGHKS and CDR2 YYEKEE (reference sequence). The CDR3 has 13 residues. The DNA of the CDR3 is TGTGCCAGCAGCCCGCGACAGGGATACGAGCAGTACTTC. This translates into CASSPRQGYEQYF.

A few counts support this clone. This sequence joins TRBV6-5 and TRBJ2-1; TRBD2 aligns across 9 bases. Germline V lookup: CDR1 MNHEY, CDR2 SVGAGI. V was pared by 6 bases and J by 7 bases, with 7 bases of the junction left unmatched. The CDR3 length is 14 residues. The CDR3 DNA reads TGTGCCAGCAGCTTAGCGGGAGCAAGGAATGAGCAGTTCTTC. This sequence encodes CASSLAGARNEQFF.

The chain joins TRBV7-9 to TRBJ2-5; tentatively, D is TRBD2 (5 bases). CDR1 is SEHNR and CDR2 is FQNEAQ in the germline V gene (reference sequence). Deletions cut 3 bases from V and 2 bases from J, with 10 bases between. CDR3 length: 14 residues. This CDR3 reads CASSFKTGQETQYF. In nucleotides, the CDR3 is TGTGCCAGCAGCTTTAAAACGGGGCAAGAGACCCAGTACTTC.

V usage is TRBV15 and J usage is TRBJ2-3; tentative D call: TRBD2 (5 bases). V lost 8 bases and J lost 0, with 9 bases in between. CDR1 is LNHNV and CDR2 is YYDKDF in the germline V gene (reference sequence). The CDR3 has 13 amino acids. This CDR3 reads CATERLSTDTQYF. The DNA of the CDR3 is TGTGCCACCGAGCGGCTTAGCACAGATACGCAGTATTTT.